The 14 T cell receptor beta chains in this list originate from one sample, sequenced in a study of cytomegalovirus exposure and HLA in healthy donors. The PCR employed 60 Vbeta primers together with 13 Jbeta primers. Only in-frame clones appear in the TCRdb table, and some are missing; sequencing was by immunoSEQ multiplex PCR. The profile covers 200,000 to 250,000 clones, with approximately 84% appearing a single time and 0.58% taken by the ten largest. The sample taken for sequencing was PBMCs. The receptor source for this set is a woman between 40 and 50 years old in good health and CMV-seronegative.

This rearrangement joins TRBV4-2 to TRBJ1-2, with D perhaps TRBD1 (6 bases). V was pared by 0 bases and J by 2 bases, with 10 bases between. This CDR3 contains 15 residues. Germline CDR1 reads LGHNA; CDR2 reads YNFKEQ. The CDR3 region has the DNA TGTGCCAGCAGCCAAGATTTCACAGGGAACTATGGCTACACCTTC. Amino acid sequence: CASSQDFTGNYGYTF.

This clone showed up just a few times. CDR3 residues: CASSRPGTEAFF. The CDR3 DNA reads TGTGCCAGCAGTCGCCCGGGGACTGAAGCTTTCTTT. The rearrangement links TRBV6-6 to TRBJ1-1, with D unresolved. The length of the CDR3 is 12 residues. Trimming pared 5 bases from V and 5 bases from J, leaving 9 bases between. The germline V gene has CDR1 MNHNY and CDR2 SVGAGI (reference sequence).

The chain carries TRBV6-4 and TRBJ2-1, with TRBD1 as a possible D gene (5 bases). Germline CDR1 MRHNA, CDR2 SNTAGT. V was cut by 4 bases and J by 5 bases, with 12 bases left in between. The CDR3 is 14 amino acids. The chain's CDR3 is CASSARQTNNEQFF. In nucleotides, the CDR3 is TGTGCCAGCAGTGCCCGACAGACCAACAATGAGCAGTTCTTC.

The chain links TRBV9 to TRBJ1-1; 9 bases match TRBD1. V gave up 6 bases and J gave up 1 base; unmatched junction bases: 7. The CDR3 loop spans 15 amino acids. CDR1 and CDR2 (germline): SGDLS, YYNGEE. The CDR3 bases are TGTGCCAGCACCCAGCTGACAGGGGGGAACACTGAAGCTTTCTTT. As protein: CASTQLTGGNTEAFF.

The gene calls are TRBV5-1 and TRBJ2-3; TRBD1 aligns across 7 bases. CDR1 and CDR2 (germline): SGHRS, YFSETQ. V shed 2 bases, J shed 6 bases, and the junction held 9 bases outside the gene matches. CDR3 length: 15 amino acids. The CDR3 here is CASSLPGDSGDTQYF. The DNA of the CDR3 is TGCGCCAGCAGCTTACCCGGGGACAGTGGGGATACGCAGTATTTT.

The V gene is TRBV6-1, the J gene TRBJ1-1, with D unclear. The CDR3 has 13 amino acids. CDR1 and CDR2 (germline): MNHNS, SASEGT. The V end lost 2 bases, the J end lost 1 base, and 5 bases lay between the germline ends. Written as DNA, the CDR3 is TGTGCCAGCAGTGAAATCAGGAACACTGAAGCTTTCTTT. This encodes CASSEIRNTEAFF.

This chain joins TRBV13 and TRBJ1-1; D ambiguous. The V gene lost 5 bases and the J gene lost 10 bases, with 14 bases spanning the gap. The CDR3 is made up of 12 amino acids. Looked up from germline, CDR1 is PRHDT and CDR2 is FYEKMQ (reference sequence). As DNA, the CDR3 is TGTGCCAGCAGCCTCGCGAATCAACTAGCTTTCTTT. Translation gives CASSLANQLAFF.

V gene TRBV5-1 combines with J gene TRBJ2-7, with 9 bases identical to TRBD1. This CDR3 contains 14 residues. V shed 0 bases and J 2 bases; nucleotides not matched to a gene: 0. Germline V CDR1 and CDR2: SGHRS, YFSETQ. CDR3 sequence (DNA): TGCGCCAGCAGCTTGGGACAGGGGGCCTACGAGCAGTACTTC. Protein sequence: CASSLGQGAYEQYF.

This chain connects TRBV5-1 to TRBJ1-1, with 7 bases matching TRBD1. The germline gives CDR1 SGHRS, CDR2 YFSETQ. The CDR3 has 16 amino acids. The trim removed 2 bases at V and 2 bases at J, leaving 9 bases unmatched. The CDR3 sequence is CASSLDRERGNTEAFF. Here the CDR3 DNA reads TGCGCCAGCAGCTTAGACAGGGAGAGGGGAAACACTGAAGCTTTCTTT.

This sequence joins TRBV2 and TRBJ2-2; 9 bases are a match to TRBD2. Looked up from germline, CDR1 is SNHLY and CDR2 is FYNNEI. V dropped 5 bases and J dropped 5; count of bases not matched to a gene: 6. This CDR3 has 15 amino acids. DNA for the CDR3: TGTGCCAGCAGTCCTAGCGGGGTATATACCGGGGAGCTGTTTTTT. It translates to CASSPSGVYTGELFF.

The chain recombines TRBV6-1 with TRBJ2-5, with 7 bases fitting TRBD2. With V trimmed by 6 bases and J by 1 base, 8 bases remained unmatched. Germline CDR1 is MNHNS and CDR2 is SASEGT. There are 15 residues in the CDR3. CDR3 residues: CASSYERGPQETQYF. CDR3 nucleotides: TGTGCCAGCAGCTACGAGCGGGGCCCCCAAGAGACCCAGTACTTC.

The CDR3 loop is CASSTRANTEAFF. The CDR3 nucleotides are TGTGCCAGCAGTACCAGGGCCAACACTGAAGCTTTCTTT. The chain combines TRBV2 with TRBJ1-1, with a weak D call TRBD1 (5 bases). Trimming took 5 bases from V and 2 from J, leaving 9 bases between them. Germline lookup yields CDR1 SNHLY and CDR2 FYNNEI. This CDR3 spans 13 amino acids.

The chain links TRBV6-4 to TRBJ2-5; 7 nucleotides match TRBD1. This CDR3 contains 16 residues. Germline trimming cut 7 bases from V and 0 bases from J; bases unmatched to any gene: 11. Germline V gene data show CDR1 as MRHNA and CDR2 as SNTAGT. Here the CDR3 reads CASTRPDRQHQETQYF. The DNA for the CDR3 is TGTGCCAGCACCCGACCGGACAGGCAGCACCAAGAGACCCAGTACTTC.

This clone was observed a single time. The rearrangement links TRBV19 to TRBJ2-7, with unresolved D. Trimming took off 3 bases at V and 5 bases at J, with 17 bases between the two ends. This CDR3 region has 15 residues. Germline CDR1 and CDR2: LNHDA and SQIVND (reference sequence). The CDR3 region has the DNA TGTGCCAGTAGTATTGGAACGGTGAGGAACGACGAGCAGTACTTC. Protein: CASSIGTVRNDEQYF.